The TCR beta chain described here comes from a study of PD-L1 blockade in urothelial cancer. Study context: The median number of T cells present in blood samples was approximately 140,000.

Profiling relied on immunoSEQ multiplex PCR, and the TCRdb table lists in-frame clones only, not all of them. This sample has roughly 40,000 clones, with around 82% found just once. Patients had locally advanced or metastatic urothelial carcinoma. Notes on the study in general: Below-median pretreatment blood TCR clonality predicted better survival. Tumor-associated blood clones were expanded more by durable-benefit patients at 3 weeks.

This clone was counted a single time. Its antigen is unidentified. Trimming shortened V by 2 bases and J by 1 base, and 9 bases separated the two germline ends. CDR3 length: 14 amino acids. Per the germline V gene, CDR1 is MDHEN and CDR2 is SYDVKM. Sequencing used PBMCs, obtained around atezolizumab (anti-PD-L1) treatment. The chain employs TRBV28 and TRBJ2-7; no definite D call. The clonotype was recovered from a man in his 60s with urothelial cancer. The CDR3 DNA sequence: TGTGCCAGCAGTTTAAAGCGTCCGTCCTACGAGCAGTACTTC. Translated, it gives CASSLKRPSYEQYF.